The present TCR beta chain was sequenced within a study of long-term antiretroviral therapy in people with HIV. Study-level findings and limits: Dominating the repertoire at all time points were the clones that expanded before ART. Blood draws took place between about 2004 and 2018 and possibly involved older ART regimens.

To note about this clone: The antigen remains unidentified.

Version v3.0 of the immunoSEQ assay was performed at survey level. The repertoire was sequenced with immunoSEQ multiplex PCR; TCRdb's copy has only in-frame clones and lacks some. Of 30,000 to 35,000 clones in the sample, about 94% were seen once. Per donor, a minimum of one pre-ART and a minimum of two post-ART PBMC samples were available. Treatment for every participant with HIV took place in the United States. The sequence came from a woman between 50 and 59 years old with HIV. Sample: unsorted PBMCs, taken more than 5 years after starting antiretroviral therapy.

The CDR3 bases are TGTGCCAGCAGCGTAAGGAGCGATGAAAAACTGTTTTTT. Encoded protein: CASSVRSDEKLFF. The rearrangement joins TRBV7-9 to TRBJ1-4; D remains unclear. This CDR3 comprises 13 residues. V was pared by 5 bases and J by 6 bases, with 10 bases between. Per germline, CDR1 SEHNR and CDR2 FQNEAQ (reference sequence).